One sample yielded the 21 T cell receptor beta chains listed below, sequenced in a study of T cell repertoires in cytomegalovirus infection. MiXCR, run by TCRdb on the reads, gives a single entry per CDR3 protein. The data hold roughly 630,000 distinct CDR3 sequences, with 24% observed a single time. The source material was CD8+ T cells from PBMCs. The receptor source for this set is a human donor in good health (CMV status not recorded). Some clones in this sample may be carry-over from other donors' samples.

This clonotype was seen ten or more times. This chain links TRBV7-9 with TRBJ2-1; TRBD2 matches at 10 bases. The CDR3 covers 16 residues. The germline CDR1 and CDR2 sequences are SEHNR and FQNEAQ (reference sequence). Trimming cost V 7 bases and J 2 bases; bases outside gene matches: 8. The CDR3, as DNA: TGTGCCAGCATCAGGACCGGGACTAGCGCCTACAATGAGCAGTTCTTC. This sequence encodes CASIRTGTSAYNEQFF.

This clonotype was recorded a few times. V gene TRBV30 combines with J gene TRBJ1-2; maybe TRBD1 (6 bases). V lost 2 bases and J 2 bases, leaving 9 bases between the germline ends. CDR1 and CDR2 from the germline V gene are GTSNPN and SVGIG (reference sequence). This CDR3 comprises 13 residues. CDR3 sequence: CAWSTTGNYGYTF. The CDR3 bases are TGTGCCTGGAGTACCACAGGGAACTATGGCTACACCTTC.

This chain joins TRBV2 and TRBJ2-7; D remains ambiguous. Germline V CDR1 and CDR2: SNHLY, FYNNEI. V lost 0 bases, J lost 1 base, and 1 base lay in between. CDR3 length: 12 residues. The CDR3 spells CASSEASYEQYV. The CDR3 DNA reads TGTGCCAGCAGTGAAGCGTCCTACGAGCAGTACGTC.

The chain employs TRBV6-6 and TRBJ1-5; unclear D gene. V gave up 0 bases and J gave up 3 bases, with 6 bases separating them. Germline assignment: CDR1 MNHNY and CDR2 SVGAGI (reference sequence). The CDR3 covers 14 residues. CDR3 amino acids: CASSYSRVNQPQHF. Written as DNA, the CDR3 is TGTGCCAGCAGTTACTCGAGGGTCAATCAGCCCCAGCATTTT.

Comments on this clonotype: A much larger clone differs from this one at a single base, so this may be a read error. This chain links TRBV25-1 with TRBJ1-1; D unclear. The CDR3 sequence is 15 residues long. Germline loops: CDR1 MGHDK, CDR2 SYGVNS. Here the CDR3 reads CVSSEYWGSDTEAFF. CDR3 DNA sequence: TGTGTCAGCAGTGAATATTGGGGATCGGACACTGAAGCTTTCTTT.

This chain joins TRBV12-3 or TRBV12-4 and TRBJ1-4; 9 bases line up with TRBD1. The V and J ends lost 4 bases and 5 bases, in that order; junction bases with no gene match: 8. The CDR3 loop spans 16 amino acids. The DNA for the CDR3 is TGTGCCAGCAGTTCCCGGACAGGGGCCTCGAATGAAAAACTGTTTTTT. Protein product: CASSSRTGASNEKLFF.

This clonotype was counted ten times or more. The chain carries TRBV7-9 and TRBJ1-1; 7 bases are a match to TRBD1. CDR1 is SEHNR and CDR2 is FQNEAQ in the germline V gene (reference sequence). CDR3 length: 17 residues. V trimming: 4 bases; J trimming: 2 bases; junction bases outside the gene matches: 13. The CDR3 DNA follows: TGTGCCAGCAGCTCACTATACAGGGGTGAATTAAACACTGAAGCTTTCTTT. Translation gives CASSSLYRGELNTEAFF.

This clonotype was picked up a small number of times. The CDR3 DNA sequence: TGTGCCAGCAGTGATGACAGGGGTAGCAATCAGCCCCAGCATTTT. Translating gives CASSDDRGSNQPQHF. This rearrangement joins TRBV28 to TRBJ1-5, with 8 bases fitting TRBD1. The CDR3 contains 15 residues. The V gene end was trimmed by 5 bases and the J gene end by 0 bases; junction bases not matched to a gene: 3. The germline V gene encodes CDR1 MDHEN and CDR2 SYDVKM.

The chain recombines TRBV19 with TRBJ2-3, with 9 bases matching TRBD2. V was pared by 2 bases and J by 4 bases, with 4 bases of the junction left unmatched. This CDR3 has 15 residues. The V gene's germline CDR1 is LNHDA and CDR2 SQIVND (reference sequence). The CDR3 region is CASSIPSGGSDTQYF. CDR3 DNA sequence: TGTGCCAGTAGTATACCGAGCGGGGGGTCAGATACGCAGTATTTT.

This clonotype was seen a handful of times. The chain joins TRBV27 to TRBJ2-3; possibly TRBD2 for D (5 bases). Per the germline V gene, CDR1 is MNHEY and CDR2 is SMNVEV (reference sequence). V lost 5 bases and J 6 bases, leaving 21 bases between the germline ends. The CDR3 sequence is 16 residues long. CDR3 nucleotide sequence: TGTGCCAGCAGTCCGTCGGCCGGGGAGTGGTCGGATACGCAGTATTTT. Translating gives CASSPSAGEWSDTQYF.

This chain uses TRBV20-1 with TRBJ2-3, with 12 bases matching TRBD2. This CDR3 has 17 residues. V shed 3 bases and J 1 base; nucleotides not matched to a gene: 8. Germline V gene data show CDR1 as DFQATT and CDR2 as SNEGSKA (reference sequence). CDR3 protein: CSASRLAGGLRTDTQYF. Here the CDR3 DNA reads TGCAGTGCTAGTCGCCTAGCGGGGGGGCTTCGCACAGATACGCAGTATTTT.

This chain links TRBV12-3 or TRBV12-4 with TRBJ1-1; possible D gene TRBD1, 5 bases. Trimming cost V 10 bases and J 4 bases, with 22 bases left between them. The CDR3 runs to 15 residues. The CDR3 protein is CATTGGGGSGTEAFF. CDR3 DNA: TGTGCCACCACGGGGGGGGGAGGCAGCGGCACTGAAGCTTTCTTT.

Only one count was recorded for this clonotype. A read error may be the cause here, since a much bigger clone is one base away. This chain joins TRBV6-2 or TRBV6-3 and TRBJ2-7, with TRBD1 matching over 9 bases. Per germline, CDR1 MNHEY and CDR2 SVGEGT. CDR3 length equals 13 residues. DNA for the CDR3: TGTGCCACCCACCGGACAGGGGCCTACAAGCAGTACGTC. It yields the protein CATHRTGAYKQYV.

This clonotype occurred many times. This rearrangement joins TRBV4-3 to TRBJ1-1; unclear D gene. The CDR3 runs to 14 residues. V lost 2 bases, J lost 5 bases, and 12 bases lay in between. CDR1 is LGHNA and CDR2 is YSLEER in the germline V gene. This chain's CDR3 is CASSQKTVLTEAFF. The CDR3 DNA reads as TGCGCCAGCAGCCAAAAGACTGTACTTACTGAAGCTTTCTTT.

This clonotype occurred many times. The V call is TRBV28, the J call TRBJ2-1; 7 bases agree with TRBD2. Germline V gene sequence: CDR1 MDHEN, CDR2 SYDVKM. Unmatched junction bases numbered 14, after V lost 4 bases and J lost 8 bases. The CDR3 loop spans 16 amino acids. CDR3 residues: CASSSRTSAEFDEQFF. Here the CDR3 DNA reads TGTGCCAGCAGTTCGCGTACTAGCGCGGAATTCGATGAGCAGTTCTTC.

This clonotype was recorded at least ten times. The rearrangement uses TRBV12-3 or TRBV12-4 and TRBJ2-1; TRBD1 is a possible D gene (6 bases). V lost 5 bases, J lost 12 bases, and 14 bases lay in between. This CDR3 is 12 amino acids long. Here the CDR3 reads CASSPTIQGQFF. DNA of the CDR3: TGTGCCAGCAGTCCAACAATACAGGGGCAGTTCTTC.

The V gene is TRBV29-1, the J gene TRBJ1-1; TRBD1 aligns across 7 bases. The CDR3 totals 13 residues. Per the germline V gene, CDR1 is SQVTM and CDR2 is ANQGSEA. The CDR3 sequence: CSALTGMNTEAFF. The CDR3 region has the DNA TGCAGTGCCTTGACAGGGATGAACACTGAAGCTTTCTTT.

Many counts were recorded for this clonotype. This chain joins TRBV7-8 and TRBJ2-5; D is perhaps TRBD2 (6 bases). Germline CDR1 is SGHVS and CDR2 is FQNEAQ. With 6 bases removed from V and 0 bases from J, the gap between germline ends came to 20 bases. The CDR3 sequence is 17 residues long. The CDR3, as DNA: TGTGCCAGCAGGTCCAGTTTAATAGCGGAGTACCAAGAGACCCAGTACTTC. Residues: CASRSSLIAEYQETQYF.

This clonotype was detected only a few times. The chain uses TRBV13 and TRBJ2-1; maybe TRBD2 (5 bases). Germline V gene data show CDR1 as PRHDT and CDR2 as FYEKMQ (reference sequence). The V end lost 4 bases, the J end lost 15 bases, and 16 bases lay between the germline ends. The CDR3 totals 12 residues. In DNA form, the CDR3 reads TGTGCCAGCAGCTCTAGCCTCTACCCCCTGTTCTTC. Its translation: CASSSSLYPLFF.

This chain links TRBV18 with TRBJ1-1; D unclear. Trimming took off 8 bases at V and 3 bases at J, with 22 bases between the two ends. This CDR3 region has 16 residues. CDR1 and CDR2 from the germline V gene are KGHSH and LQKENI. CDR3 residues: CASVSPGDNPYTEAFF. The CDR3 DNA reads as TGTGCCAGCGTTTCACCGGGTGACAATCCCTACACTGAAGCTTTCTTT.

There are many counts of this clonotype. The rearrangement uses TRBV29-1 and TRBJ1-1, with D maybe TRBD1 (5 bases). V was cut by 7 bases and J by 0 bases, with 9 bases left in between. Per germline, CDR1 SQVTM and CDR2 ANQGSEA. The CDR3 covers 12 residues. CDR3 sequence reads: CSGGRLNTEAFF. The CDR3 bases are TGCAGCGGGGGACGGTTGAACACTGAAGCTTTCTTT.